This TCR beta chain appears in the sequencing data of a study of early T cells in non-severe SARS-CoV-2 infection. Turning to the study itself: Chains were not paired, and sequencing was done on bulk RNA from unsorted whole blood.

TCRdb re-analysed the 5' RACE reads in MiXCR, keeping a single row per CDR3 protein. This sample carries approximately 40,000 distinct CDR3 sequences, around 6.3% of them seen once, and the ten largest clones take about a fifth. The CDR3 is 14 residues long. CDR1 and CDR2 from the germline V gene are SGHRS and YFSETQ. Trimming left V 1 base short and J 2 bases short, with 9 bases between. This sequence joins TRBV5-1 and TRBJ2-5, with D possibly matching TRBD1 (5 bases). This specimen was whole blood, taken at baseline. This TCR came from an adult who was a healthcare worker with PCR-confirmed SARS-CoV-2 infection or an uninfected control (not recorded which). CDR3 region: CASSLWGGQETQYF. The CDR3 DNA reads as TGCGCCAGCAGCTTGTGGGGCGGACAAGAGACCCAGTACTTC.